The rows below give T cell receptor beta chains drawn from one sample of a study of blood T cell repertoires in COVID-19. Assay used: immunoSEQ multiplex PCR; TCRdb lists only in-frame clones, some missing. The sample consists of a few hundred thousand clones, approximately 90% of them appearing once. What was sequenced was PBMCs or T cells enriched from blood (not recorded which). These receptors all come from a woman aged 18 to 35 who had recovered from COVID-19. The CDR3 runs from the conserved cysteine through the conserved F or W. D genes are given only for firm matches. Clone size is given for some rows only: seen once, a few or many times, or a class if the clone is expanded.

v_gene	abundance	d_gene	j_gene	CDR3nt	CDR3aa
TRBV19	once	TRBD1	TRBJ1-1	TGTGCCAGTAGTACCTCAATGCGACAGGGGGAGGACACTGAAGCTTTCTTT	CASSTSMRQGEDTEAFF
TRBV7-3	-	TRBD2	TRBJ2-2	TGTGCCAGCAGCAAAAACCCGGGCGCGGGGGGAAGAGCCGGGGAGCTGTTTTTT	CASSKNPGAGGRAGELFF
TRBV10-1	-	-	TRBJ2-2	TGCGCCAGCAGTGAGACAACCGGGGAGCTGTTTTTT	CASSETTGELFF
TRBV30	-	-	TRBJ2-7	TGTGCCTGGAGTGTGGCTAGCCTCTACGAGCAGTACTTC	CAWSVASLYEQYF
TRBV7-2	-	-	TRBJ2-1	TGTGCCAGCAGCTTAACCCGGACTGGATACAATGAGCAGTTCTTC	CASSLTRTGYNEQFF
TRBV5-1	-	-	TRBJ1-2	TGCGCCAGCAGCTCGAAGACATCCAAGGCCTTC	CASSSKTSKAF
TRBV5-4	-	TRBD1	TRBJ2-7	TGTGCCAGCAGCCCTCGGACAGGGACCTACGAGCAGTACTTC	CASSPRTGTYEQYF
TRBV10-2	-	TRBD2	TRBJ2-2	TGCGCCACACAGCGGGAGGGGATCTTCGGGGAGCTGTTTTTT	CATQREGIFGELFF
TRBV19	-	TRBD1	TRBJ1-2	TGTGCCAGTAGCCAACCGGGACAGGGGTTCTATGGCTACACCTTC	CASSQPGQGFYGYTF
TRBV28	few	TRBD2	TRBJ2-1	TGTGCCAGCAGTTGGACTAGCGGAGACAATGAGCAGTTCTTC	CASSWTSGDNEQFF
TRBV7-9	-	-	TRBJ1-1	TGTGCCAGCAGCCCCCAACAGGGATGGTCTGAAGCTTTCTTT	CASSPQQGWSEAFF
TRBV7-9	-	TRBD2	TRBJ2-1	TGTGCCAGCAGCTTTCGGACTAGCGGGACCTACAATGAGCAGTTCTTC	CASSFRTSGTYNEQFF
TRBV2	few	-	TRBJ1-5	TGTGCCACCCGCCGGTCCCCATCCGACAATCAGCCCCAGCATTTT	CATRRSPSDNQPQHF
TRBV29-1	-	TRBD2	TRBJ2-7	TGCAGCGCACGGACTAGCGGGAGATCCTACGAGCAGTACTTC	CSARTSGRSYEQYF
TRBV25-1	-	-	TRBJ2-7	TGTGCCAGCAGTGAAGGTACAGAATACGAGCAGTACTTC	CASSEGTEYEQYF
TRBV28	-	-	TRBJ1-2	TGTGCCAGCAGTTTTGCAGGAACAGACTATGGCTACACCTTC	CASSFAGTDYGYTF
TRBV30	-	TRBD2	TRBJ2-2	TGTGCCTCAGAGGCGGGGGGCGCGAACACCGGGGAGCTGTTTTTT	CASEAGGANTGELFF
TRBV7-2	-	-	TRBJ2-7	TGTGCCAGCAGCTTATCCGGGTTCGGGGACGAGCAGTACTTC	CASSLSGFGDEQYF
TRBV5-1	once	-	TRBJ1-2	TGCGCCAGCAGCTTGGAAAGGGGCCCGCTTGATGGCTACACCTTC	CASSLERGPLDGYTF
TRBV10-1	-	-	TRBJ2-1	TGCGCCAGCGGATCCAGGGGCCACAATGAGCAGTTCTTC	CASGSRGHNEQFF
TRBV7-9	-	-	TRBJ2-7	TGTGCCAGCAGCTTAGTCGACAGCTACGAGCAGTACTTC	CASSLVDSYEQYF
TRBV3-1/TRBV3-2	-	TRBD1	TRBJ1-6	TGTGCCAGCAGCCAAAACAGGGGTTCTTCACCCCTCCACTTT	CASSQNRGSSPLHF
TRBV27	-	TRBD2	TRBJ2-1	TGTGCCAGCAGCCCAACTAGCGGGAGGATCAATGAGCAGTTCTTC	CASSPTSGRINEQFF
TRBV29-1	-	-	TRBJ2-1	TGCAGCGTGATAAGCAGGGGCCCACACAATGAGCAGTTCTTC	CSVISRGPHNEQFF
TRBV4-1	-	-	TRBJ2-7	TGCGCCAGCAGCCAAGAGGAGGGATATGGGGAGCAGTACTTC	CASSQEEGYGEQYF
TRBV28	-	TRBD2	TRBJ2-1	TGTGCCAGCAGTTCGCTAGCGGGAGTCAATGAGCAGTTCTTC	CASSSLAGVNEQFF
TRBV5-1	-	-	TRBJ1-1	TGCGCCAGCAGCCCACGACAGGTGAACACTGAAGCTTTCTTT	CASSPRQVNTEAFF
TRBV7-9	once	TRBD2	TRBJ2-2	TGTGCCAGCAGCTTCCGGGGGGGTACCGGGGAGCTGTTTTTT	CASSFRGGTGELFF
TRBV7-3	-	TRBD2	TRBJ2-3	TGTGCCAGCAGCGAAGCGGGAGGGGTAGATACGCAGTATTTT	CASSEAGGVDTQYF
TRBV4-2	-	-	TRBJ2-7	TGTGCCAGCAGCCAAGATCGCGGGGACAGCTCCTACGAGCAGTACTTC	CASSQDRGDSSYEQYF
TRBV15	-	TRBD2	TRBJ2-1	TGTGCCACCAGCAGAGAGGCGAGCGGGAGTCCTTGGAATGAGCAGTTCTTC	CATSREASGSPWNEQFF
TRBV2	-	TRBD1	TRBJ1-1	TGTGCCAGCAGAAGGACAGGGGGAATGAACACTGAAGCTTTCTTT	CASRRTGGMNTEAFF
TRBV27	-	TRBD1	TRBJ1-6	TGTGCCAGCAGTTTAGAGCAGGGGGATAATTCACCCCTCCACTTT	CASSLEQGDNSPLHF
TRBV18	many	TRBD1	TRBJ1-1	TGTGCCAGCTCACCCACAGGGGGCGACACTGAAGCTTTCTTT	CASSPTGGDTEAFF
TRBV4-2	-	TRBD1	TRBJ1-2	TGTGCCAGCAGCCAGCGTCCAGGGGGGAACTATGGCTACACCTTC	CASSQRPGGNYGYTF
TRBV24-1	-	TRBD2	TRBJ2-1	TGTGCCACCAGTGAGAGCGGGACCGCTTTAGGTGGACCCCACAATGAGCAGTTCTTC	CATSESGTALGGPHNEQFF
TRBV4-1	-	TRBD1	TRBJ1-2	TGCGCCAGCAGAGGACAGGGGGCGGTTGGCTACACCTTC	CASRGQGAVGYTF
TRBV6-5	-	-	TRBJ2-7	TGTGCCAGCAGTTACTCGAGCGGGTCGAGCTCCTACGAGCAGTACTTC	CASSYSSGSSSYEQYF
TRBV19	-	-	TRBJ1-5	TGTGCCACCACTTGGACAAGCGGCAATCAGCCCCAGCATTTT	CATTWTSGNQPQHF
TRBV6-5	once	-	TRBJ1-2	TGTGCCAGCAGTTACTCGAACTCCCGGCGCGGAGGCTACACCTTC	CASSYSNSRRGGYTF
TRBV24-1	-	TRBD2	TRBJ2-1	TGTGCCACCAGTAAAAGCGGGAGGGCCTACAATGAGCAGTTCTTC	CATSKSGRAYNEQFF
TRBV24-1	-	-	TRBJ2-1	TGTGCCACCAGTGCCCAACTAGTCTCCTACAATGAGCAGTTCTTC	CATSAQLVSYNEQFF
TRBV28	-	-	TRBJ2-4	TGTGCCAGCAGTTTAATACAGTCCAAAAACATTCAGTACTTC	CASSLIQSKNIQYF
TRBV15	-	-	TRBJ2-1	TGTGCCACCAGCAGGGACAGAAGCTACAATGAGCAGTTCTTC	CATSRDRSYNEQFF